Listed below are T cell receptor beta chains from one sample, sequenced in a study of blood T cell repertoires in COVID-19. The protocol was immunoSEQ multiplex PCR, while the TCRdb copy is restricted to in-frame clones and leaves out a portion. Among over 200,000 clones listed, approximately 84% were seen once. Sequencing input: peripheral blood. The receptors shown here come from a middle-aged man with active or convalescent COVID-19. The CDR3 runs from the conserved cysteine through the conserved F or W. Fields, in order: V gene, J gene, CDR3 length, CDR3 protein.

v_gene: TRBV5-1; j_gene: TRBJ2-7; len: 13; CDR3aa: CASSLGASYEQYF
v_gene: TRBV27; j_gene: TRBJ2-7; len: 15; CDR3aa: CASSLTSLSSYEQYF
v_gene: TRBV24-1; j_gene: TRBJ1-2; len: 14; CDR3aa: CATSDWDRFCGYTF
v_gene: TRBV28; j_gene: TRBJ2-7; len: 15; CDR3aa: CASSFFSGSSYEQYF
v_gene: TRBV6-5; j_gene: TRBJ2-7; len: 12; CDR3aa: CASSYSTGEQYF
v_gene: TRBV5-1; j_gene: TRBJ2-2; len: 14; CDR3aa: CASSGQVNTGELFF
v_gene: TRBV18; j_gene: TRBJ2-1; len: 16; CDR3aa: CASSVWAPSTYNEQFF
v_gene: TRBV6-5; j_gene: TRBJ1-6; len: 15; CDR3aa: CASRTPTGGNSPLHF
v_gene: TRBV3-1/TRBV3-2; j_gene: TRBJ2-3; len: 16; CDR3aa: CASSQWVSGSTDTQYF
v_gene: TRBV27; j_gene: TRBJ1-2; len: 16; CDR3aa: CASRDLRGGLVEGYTF
v_gene: TRBV5-1; j_gene: TRBJ2-2; len: 16; CDR3aa: CASSLDQSWGYSELFF
v_gene: TRBV28; j_gene: TRBJ2-7; len: 17; CDR3aa: CASSLPTLGLPSYEQYF
v_gene: TRBV15; j_gene: TRBJ2-5; len: 14; CDR3aa: CATSSSGVRETQYF
v_gene: TRBV4-1; j_gene: TRBJ1-2; len: 13; CDR3aa: CASSQGGSAGYTF
v_gene: TRBV28; j_gene: TRBJ2-7; len: 15; CDR3aa: CASSQRTGGFGEQYF
v_gene: TRBV12-3/TRBV12-4; j_gene: TRBJ1-2; len: 12; CDR3aa: CASSDRAYGYTF
v_gene: TRBV9; j_gene: TRBJ2-1; len: 13; CDR3aa: CASSLGEDFEQFF
v_gene: TRBV28; j_gene: TRBJ1-1; len: 16; CDR3aa: CASSLLGGIMNTEAFF
v_gene: TRBV5-1; j_gene: TRBJ1-1; len: 14; CDR3aa: CASSTGGGGPEAFF
v_gene: TRBV25-1; j_gene: TRBJ2-7; len: 13; CDR3aa: CALRDRVTYEQYF
v_gene: TRBV5-5; j_gene: TRBJ2-2; len: 16; CDR3aa: CASSSGGQVLTGELFF
v_gene: TRBV6-5; j_gene: TRBJ1-5; len: 12; CDR3aa: CASRAGGQPQHF
v_gene: TRBV28; j_gene: TRBJ2-7; len: 12; CDR3aa: CASSLVRAEQYF
v_gene: TRBV5-5; j_gene: TRBJ2-5; len: 16; CDR3aa: CASSFGLAGGQETQYF
v_gene: TRBV5-4; j_gene: TRBJ2-3; len: 13; CDR3aa: CASSLESVSTQYF